This T cell receptor beta chain was obtained from a study of T cell responses to AZD1222 COVID-19 vaccine. General study points: Epitopes outside B.1.351 and B.1.1.7 mutated regions reportedly drew nearly half of spike TCRs.

CDR1 is SSHAT, CDR2 FNYEAQ, per germline (reference sequence). With 5 bases clipped from V and 1 base from J, the junction kept 7 bases outside the gene matches. CDR3 size: 16 residues. This clone was observed once. Its specificity is not known. Data came from immunoSEQ multiplex PCR; TCRdb stores just in-frame clones and leaves some out. The profile covers about 180,000 clones, with 90% appearing a single time and roughly 2.8% taken by the ten largest. This chain uses TRBV7-7 with TRBJ2-5; 10 bases are a match to TRBD1. This clonotype was obtained from an adult in good health. Sequenced material: peripheral blood, taken on day 0 of AZD1222 vaccination. CDR3 nucleotide sequence: TGTGCCAGCAGCCGCTACGGGACAGGGGCCCAAGAGACCCAGTACTTC. Translating gives CASSRYGTGAQETQYF.